This section outlines one T cell receptor beta chain sequence together with its context. Its target is unknown. These data come from a study of vaccination and CD4 T cells after COVID-19. Sequencing of cultured CD4+ T cell DNA used the Oncomine TCR Beta short-read assay. A single record per CDR3 protein comes from TCRdb applying MiXCR to the PCR reads. The sample lists almost 20,000 distinct CDR3 sequences, approximately 52% occurring once. Trimming shortened V by 1 base and J by 8 bases, and 6 bases separated the two germline ends. Germline V lookup: CDR1 MDHEN, CDR2 SYDVKM. This CDR3 region has 11 residues. Treatment indicated: roughly ten-day PBMC culture with coronavirus spike peptide pools or control peptides (ViraFEST assay).

The origin of this receptor is a human donor who had recovered from COVID-19. This chain connects TRBV28 to TRBJ2-7; D not certain. Sequences were obtained from CD4+ T cells from blood, cultured in vitro. The CDR3 coding sequence is TGTGCCAGCAGTTTATATCGACAGCAGTACTTC. This translates into CASSLYRQQYF.